The 15 T cell receptor beta chains in this list originate from one sample, sequenced in a study of post-analysis software for immune sequencing data. Study results and caveats: The five TRBV segments detected at higher frequency in patients than in controls included TRBV5-6, TRBV5-1 and TRBV20-1.

These TCRs are of unknown antigen specificity. Presence of unique molecular identifiers characterized the TCR beta cDNA libraries. TCRdb analysed the PCR reads with MiXCR anew, one entry per CDR3 protein. The sample has 500,000 to 600,000 distinct CDR3 sequences, roughly two fifths seen once. The sequenced sample consisted of blood. These TCRs come from a girl aged 5-17 years with multiple sclerosis.

This chain connects TRBV27 to TRBJ1-2; D is undetermined. Germline lookup yields CDR1 MNHEY and CDR2 SMNVEV (reference sequence). CDR3 length: 14 amino acids. V lost 6 bases and J lost 8, with 19 bases in between. Written as DNA, the CDR3 is TGTGCCAGCAGACCTCTGGGGAACTCCTACGGCTACACCTTC. Its protein product is CASRPLGNSYGYTF.

V is TRBV12-3 or TRBV12-4 and J is TRBJ2-3; unclear D gene. V lost 8 bases and J lost 1, with 10 bases in between. This CDR3 has 13 residues. This CDR3 reads CASFHVGTDTQYF. DNA of the CDR3: TGTGCCAGCTTCCACGTGGGCACAGATACGCAGTATTTT.

The gene calls are TRBV5-1 and TRBJ2-3, with D maybe TRBD2 (5 bases). The V gene lost 5 bases and the J gene lost 2 bases, with 12 bases spanning the gap. Germline V lookup: CDR1 SGHRS, CDR2 YFSETQ. This CDR3 spans 14 amino acids. The CDR3 sequence is CASRRRVPTDTQYF. In DNA, the CDR3 is TGCGCCAGCAGGAGGCGGGTCCCCACAGATACGCAGTATTTT.

This clonotype was observed a handful of times. A much larger clone differs from this one at a single base, so this may be a read error. The chain combines TRBV6-4 with TRBJ2-3; 10 nucleotides agree with TRBD2. CDR3 length: 16 amino acids. In germline, CDR1 is MRHNA, CDR2 SNTAGT. The CDR3 protein is CTSSDSTSGSTDTQYF. The CDR3 region has the DNA TGTACCAGCAGTGACTCGACTAGCGGGAGCACAGATACGCAGTATTTT.

The rearrangement joins TRBV12-3 or TRBV12-4 to TRBJ2-1; D possibly corresponds to TRBD2 (7 bases). The V end was cut by 7 bases, the J end by 7 bases, with 14 bases between. The CDR3 has 13 residues. The CDR3 coding sequence is TGTGCCAGCATTGCGGGGGCGCGGAATGAGCAGTTCTTC. Protein sequence: CASIAGARNEQFF.

This clonotype was picked up a small number of times. This chain connects TRBV5-1 to TRBJ2-7, with TRBD2 as a possible D gene (6 bases). V gave up 0 bases and J gave up 0 bases, with 16 bases separating them. The CDR3 runs 17 residues. Germline assignment: CDR1 SGHRS and CDR2 YFSETQ. The CDR3 loop reads CASSLGGTGVSSYEQYF. CDR3 DNA sequence: TGCGCCAGCAGCTTGGGGGGCACGGGGGTTAGCTCCTACGAGCAGTACTTC.

The CDR3 region is CSMPWAAGYTF. The CDR3 DNA is TGCAGCATGCCCTGGGCAGCTGGCTACACCTTC. This chain joins TRBV29-1 and TRBJ1-2; no definite D call. Trimming removed 8 bases from V and 7 bases from J, with 14 bases in between. Germline CDR1 reads SQVTM; CDR2 reads ANQGSEA. The CDR3 extends over 11 amino acids.

This chain connects TRBV4-1 to TRBJ1-2; TRBD1 agrees at 11 bases. Germline V gives CDR1 MGHRA, CDR2 YSYEKL. Trimming cost V 3 bases and J 8 bases; bases outside gene matches: 8. The CDR3 totals 15 residues. The CDR3 DNA reads TGCGCCAGCAGCCAGCCCGGGACAGGGGGTCGGGGCTACACCTTC. Protein: CASSQPGTGGRGYTF.

The rearrangement links TRBV7-2 to TRBJ1-2; 7 bases fit TRBD1. J gave up 3 bases and V 5 bases, and 6 bases lay outside the gene matches. This CDR3 has 14 residues. Germline values: CDR1 SGHTA, CDR2 FQGNSA. CDR3 residues: CASSDRTGDYGYTF. CDR3 sequence (DNA): TGTGCCAGCAGCGACCGGACAGGTGACTATGGCTACACCTTC.

A few counts support this clonotype. The rearrangement uses TRBV6-6 and TRBJ2-3; possibly TRBD2 for D (6 bases). Trimming cost V 0 bases and J 4 bases, with 17 bases left between them. Germline CDR1 and CDR2: MNHNY and SVGAGI (reference sequence). The CDR3 sequence is 17 residues long. CDR3 nucleotide sequence: TGTGCCAGCAGTTACTCGATATTCCTAGCGAAAGCAGATACGCAGTATTTT. This codes for CASSYSIFLAKADTQYF.

This clonotype is a singleton in its sample. V gene TRBV4-1 combines with J gene TRBJ1-4, with D possibly matching TRBD1 (6 bases). Between the trimmed V and J ends, which lost 1 base and 7 bases, there was a span of 16 bases. Per the germline V gene, CDR1 is MGHRA and CDR2 is YSYEKL. The CDR3 is made up of 16 amino acids. The CDR3 coding sequence is TGCGCCAGCAGCCAAGGTTCTGGGGGGCATATTGAAAAACTGTTTTTT. Translating gives CASSQGSGGHIEKLFF.

The chain combines TRBV4-1 with TRBJ2-2; TRBD1 or TRBD2 may be the D gene (5 bases each). The V gene's germline CDR1 is MGHRA and CDR2 YSYEKL. V was shortened by 0 bases and J by 4 bases, with 6 bases between the two germline ends. CDR3 length: 14 residues. DNA of the CDR3: TGCGCCAGCAGCCAAGAGGGACCCACCGGGGAGCTGTTTTTT. As protein: CASSQEGPTGELFF.

This clonotype was seen a handful of times. The chain recombines TRBV12-3 or TRBV12-4 with TRBJ2-4; D may be TRBD2 (7 bases). With the DNA end fitting TRBJ2-7 better, the J assignment may be wrong. The CDR3 spans 14 residues. Here the CDR3 reads CASSSRGGVYEQYF. DNA of the CDR3: TGTGCCAGCAGTTCCAGGGGAGGGGTCTACGAGCAGTACTTC.

The chain has TRBV11-2 and TRBJ2-5; perhaps TRBD1 as D (6 bases). The germline V gene has CDR1 SGHAT and CDR2 FQNNGV. This CDR3 is 16 amino acids long. Trimming removed 1 base at V and 1 base at J, with 13 bases between. The CDR3 DNA follows: TGTGCCAGCAGCTTAGGACCCCAGGGGATCCAAGAGACCCAGTACTTC. Translation: CASSLGPQGIQETQYF.

The CDR3 sequence is CASSETSGRAVDTQYF. DNA of the CDR3: TGTGCCAGCAGTGAAACTAGCGGGAGGGCAGTAGATACGCAGTATTTT. V usage is TRBV6-1 and J usage is TRBJ2-3; 13 nucleotides line up with TRBD2. The J segment lost 5 bases and the V segment lost 2 bases, leaving 4 bases of the junction unmatched. Germline lookup yields CDR1 MNHNS and CDR2 SASEGT. The CDR3 sequence is 16 residues long.